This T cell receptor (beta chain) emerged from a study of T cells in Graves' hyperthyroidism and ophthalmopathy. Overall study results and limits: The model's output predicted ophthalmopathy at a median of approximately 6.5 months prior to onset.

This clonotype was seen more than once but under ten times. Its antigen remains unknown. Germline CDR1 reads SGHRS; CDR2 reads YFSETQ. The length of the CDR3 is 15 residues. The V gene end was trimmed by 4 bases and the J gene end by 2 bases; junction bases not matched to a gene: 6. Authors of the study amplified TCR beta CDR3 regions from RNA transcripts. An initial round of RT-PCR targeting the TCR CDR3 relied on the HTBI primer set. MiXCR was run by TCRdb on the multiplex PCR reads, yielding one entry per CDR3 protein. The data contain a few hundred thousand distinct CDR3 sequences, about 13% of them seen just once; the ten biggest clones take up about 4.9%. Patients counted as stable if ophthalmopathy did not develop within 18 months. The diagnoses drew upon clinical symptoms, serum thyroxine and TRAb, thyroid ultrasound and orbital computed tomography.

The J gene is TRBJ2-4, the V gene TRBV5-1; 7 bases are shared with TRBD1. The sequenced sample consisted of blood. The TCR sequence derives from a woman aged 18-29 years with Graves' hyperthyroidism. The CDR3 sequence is CASSASQGTKNIQYF. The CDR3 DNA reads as TGCGCCAGCAGCGCCTCACAGGGGACCAAAAACATTCAGTACTTC.